This TCR beta chain is drawn from a study of cytomegalovirus exposure and HLA in healthy donors. In its sample, this clone was seen once. Its matching antigen is unknown. Broader study findings: According to a later analysis, TCR clusters from the first cohort tended to co-occur in the 100 to 150 validation repertoires.

Some clones are missing from TCRdb's copy, which holds only in-frame ones; the method was immunoSEQ multiplex PCR. The sample contains tens of thousands of clones, under 95% of which appear only once. Germline CDR1 and CDR2: MGHDK and SYGVNS. V lost 1 base and J 7 bases, leaving 11 bases between the germline ends. The CDR3 extends over 14 amino acids. Material for sequencing was PBMCs. This receptor was obtained from a woman aged 30 to 39 in good health and CMV-seropositive. The chain employs TRBV25-1 and TRBJ2-4; D is uncertain. DNA for the CDR3: TGTGCCAGCAGTGAATCCAGTAGCTGGAACATTCAGTACTTC. It encodes CASSESSSWNIQYF.